This T cell receptor (beta chain) is drawn from a study of CD8 T cells in Susac syndrome. Trimming took off 4 bases at V and 2 bases at J, with 16 bases between the two ends. The CDR3 covers 15 residues. CDR1 SGHNT and CDR2 YYREEE come from the germline V gene (reference sequence). General observations from the study: It was acknowledged in the study that its TCR sequencing and HLA analysis involved a relatively small number of individuals.

Note on this clonotype: The antigen remains undetermined.

The RNA, roughly 0.5 to 1 ug, was put through reverse transcription using random hexamers. TCRdb redid the calling of the immunoSEQ multiplex PCR reads with MiXCR, one entry per CDR3 protein. The sample records 130,000 to 150,000 distinct CDR3 sequences, 94% being singletons. The origin of this receptor is a human donor in good health. The specimen was CD4+ T cells from PBMCs. V is TRBV5-4 and J is TRBJ2-7; no clear D. The CDR3 region has the DNA TGTGCCAGCAGCCCTACCCTGGGGATTCCCTACGAGCAGTACTTC. It translates to CASSPTLGIPYEQYF. The full variable domain, with the rest looked up from reference TRBV5-4 and TRBJ2-7, is ETGVTQSPTHLIKTRGQQVTLRCSSQSGHNTVSWYQQALGQGPQFIFQYYREEENGRGNFPPRFSGLQFPNYSSELNVNALELDDSALYLCASSPTLGIPYEQYFGPGTRLTVT.